This T cell receptor beta chain originates from a study of shared clonotypes between healthy human individuals. Overall study context: Each donor's CD8 memory used one plate, CD8 naive two, each CD4 subset three. The study's findings and limits: Among donors, sharing of clonotypes was expected to be affected by sequencing depth. With several donors compared, 4.5% to 6.5% of naive CD4 clonotypes were shared.

Among the donors, all were Caucasian adults who lived in Nashville, Tennessee. The germline V gene has CDR1 WNHNN and CDR2 SYGVQD (reference sequence). The V end lost 8 bases, the J end lost 2 bases, and 11 bases lay between the germline ends. This CDR3 spans 13 amino acids. TCRdb's copy holds only in-frame clones and misses some; the assay was immunoSEQ multiplex PCR. Among roughly 1,500,000 clones listed, 98% were seen once. With regard to this clone: The target antigen is unknown.

The sequence came from a man aged 30-40 years in good health. The source material was naive CD4+ T cells sorted from blood. Subset defined: CD45RA+ positively selected. The chain uses TRBV10-1 and TRBJ2-3; tentatively, D is TRBD2 (6 bases). This chain's CDR3 is CASGGISTDTQYF. CDR3 nucleotide sequence: TGCGCCAGCGGGGGGATATCCACAGATACGCAGTATTTT.